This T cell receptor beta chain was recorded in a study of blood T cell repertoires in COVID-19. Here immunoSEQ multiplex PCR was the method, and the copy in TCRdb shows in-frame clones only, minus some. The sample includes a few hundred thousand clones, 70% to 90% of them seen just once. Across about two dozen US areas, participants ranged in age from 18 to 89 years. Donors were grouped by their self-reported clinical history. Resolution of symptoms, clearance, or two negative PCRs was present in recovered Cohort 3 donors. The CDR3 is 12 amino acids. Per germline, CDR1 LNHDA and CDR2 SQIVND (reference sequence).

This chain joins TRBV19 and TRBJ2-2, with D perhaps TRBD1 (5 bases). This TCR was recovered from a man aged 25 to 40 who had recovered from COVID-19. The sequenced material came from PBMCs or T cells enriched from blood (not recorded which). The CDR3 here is CAGAENTGELFF. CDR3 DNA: TGTGCTGGGGCAGAGAACACCGGGGAGCTGTTTTTT.